The present entry profiles one T cell receptor (beta chain) with its context. Per the germline V gene, CDR1 is SGHRS and CDR2 is YFSETQ. The ends were cut back, 1 base at V and 5 bases at J, with 12 bases in the middle. This CDR3 spans 14 amino acids. This specimen comes from a study of blood T cell repertoires in COVID-19. Overall study context: Samples representing acute and convalescent COVID-19 were sourced from the United States, Italy and Spain. T cells, B-cell-depleted T cells, or PBMCs provided the cDNA or gDNA that served as material.

Authors' methods: Reference gene primer amplification in the assay estimated nucleated cell counts. Assay used: immunoSEQ multiplex PCR; TCRdb lists only in-frame clones, some missing. V and J calls and clone size come straight from that table; D and trimming were deduced from the DNA. The sample includes some 120,000 clones, roughly 83% of them seen just once. This clonotype was obtained from a man aged 25-40 years with acute or convalescent COVID-19. The sequenced sample was peripheral blood. The chain carries TRBV5-1 and TRBJ2-5; D not certain. CDR3 nucleotide sequence: TGCGCCAGCAGCTTGTTTTCCGGTGAGGAGACCCAGTACTTC. Its protein is CASSLFSGEETQYF.